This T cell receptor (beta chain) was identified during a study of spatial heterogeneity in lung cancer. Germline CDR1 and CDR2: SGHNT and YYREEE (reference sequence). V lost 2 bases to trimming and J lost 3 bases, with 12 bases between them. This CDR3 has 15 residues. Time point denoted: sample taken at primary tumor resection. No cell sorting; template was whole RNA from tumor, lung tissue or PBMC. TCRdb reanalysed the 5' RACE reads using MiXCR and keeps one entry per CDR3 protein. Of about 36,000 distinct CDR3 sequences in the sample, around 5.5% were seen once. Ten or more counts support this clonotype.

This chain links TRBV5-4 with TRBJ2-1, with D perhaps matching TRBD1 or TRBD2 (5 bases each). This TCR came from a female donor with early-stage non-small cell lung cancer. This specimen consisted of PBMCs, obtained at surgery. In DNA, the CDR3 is TGTGCCAGCAGCTTAGGTGGGGACCTCTACAATGAGCAGTTCTTC. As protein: CASSLGGDLYNEQFF.